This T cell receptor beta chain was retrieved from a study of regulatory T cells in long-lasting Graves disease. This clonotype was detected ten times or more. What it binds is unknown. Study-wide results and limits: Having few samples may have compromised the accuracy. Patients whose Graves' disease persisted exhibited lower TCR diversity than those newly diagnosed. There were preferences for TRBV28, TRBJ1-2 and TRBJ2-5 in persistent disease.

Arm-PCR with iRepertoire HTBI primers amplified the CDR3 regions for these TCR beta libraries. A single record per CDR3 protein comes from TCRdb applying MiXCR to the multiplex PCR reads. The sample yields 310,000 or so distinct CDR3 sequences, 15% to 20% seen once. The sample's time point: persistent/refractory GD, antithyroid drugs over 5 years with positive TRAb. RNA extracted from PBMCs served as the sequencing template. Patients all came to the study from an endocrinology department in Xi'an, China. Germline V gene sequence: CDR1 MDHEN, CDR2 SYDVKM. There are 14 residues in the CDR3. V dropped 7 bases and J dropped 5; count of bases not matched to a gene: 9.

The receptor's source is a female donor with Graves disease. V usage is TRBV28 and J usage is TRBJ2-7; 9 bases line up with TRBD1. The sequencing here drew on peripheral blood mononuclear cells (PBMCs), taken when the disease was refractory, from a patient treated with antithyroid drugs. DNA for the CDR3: TGTGCCAGCAACGGGGTTACAGGGGGCCACGAGCAGTACTTC. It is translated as CASNGVTGGHEQYF.